This TCR beta chain is from a study of Ad26.COV2.S vaccination and SARS-CoV-2 variants. Notes on the study in general: Total T cell responses may have been underestimated by the TCR breadth and depth analyses.

Concerning this clone: Its cognate antigen is unknown.

Germline CDR1 reads SNHLY; CDR2 reads FYNNEI. V gave up 4 bases and J gave up 0 bases, with 9 bases separating them. CDR3 length equals 15 residues. Generated by immunoSEQ multiplex PCR, the TCRdb table keeps only in-frame clones and is missing some. This sample has around 370,000 clones, with 92% found just once. Here the sequenced sample was peripheral blood, taken after recovery from COVID-19. This clonotype was sampled from a human donor who had recovered from COVID-19. The chain is built from TRBV2 and TRBJ2-2; D unclear. The DNA for the CDR3 is TGTGCCAGCAGTGCCGCCAGATCGAACACCGGGGAGCTGTTTTTT. It translates to CASSAARSNTGELFF.